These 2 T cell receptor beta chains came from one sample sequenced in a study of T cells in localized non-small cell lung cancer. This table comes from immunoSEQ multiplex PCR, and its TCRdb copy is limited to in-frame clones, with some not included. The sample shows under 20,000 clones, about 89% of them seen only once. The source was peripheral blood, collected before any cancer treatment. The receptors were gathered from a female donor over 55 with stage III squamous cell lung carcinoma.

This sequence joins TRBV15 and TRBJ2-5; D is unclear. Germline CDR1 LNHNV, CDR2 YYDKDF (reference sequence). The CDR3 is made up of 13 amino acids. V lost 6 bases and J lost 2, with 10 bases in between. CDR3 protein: CATRTVGQETQYF. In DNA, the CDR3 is TGTGCCACCAGGACTGTTGGACAAGAGACCCAGTACTTC.

The CDR3: CASAGGGSTDTQYF. The DNA of the CDR3 is TGTGCCAGCGCCGGGGGGGGGAGCACAGATACGCAGTATTTT. This chain uses TRBV11-3 with TRBJ2-3, with TRBD2 matching over 8 bases. With 8 bases clipped from V and 0 bases from J, the junction kept 4 bases outside the gene matches. The germline gives CDR1 SGHNT, CDR2 YENEEA. The CDR3 is made up of 14 amino acids.